These 24 T cell receptor beta chains share one sample of origin, sequenced in a study of T cell clones after liver transplantation. Measured with immunoSEQ multiplex PCR; TCRdb has only the in-frame clones, and not every one. The data hold about 100,000 clones, with more than 75% observed a single time. Material: CD4+ T cells from blood, obtained before liver transplant. The receptors shown here come from a human donor who received a liver transplant.

The chain is built from TRBV19 and TRBJ2-2; D remains ambiguous. V shed 6 bases and J shed 7 bases, with 9 bases lying between them. The CDR3 consists of 12 residues. Germline loops: CDR1 LNHDA, CDR2 SQIVND (reference sequence). The CDR3 nucleotides read TGTGCCAGTAGCTTGTTAGGCGGGGAGCTGTTTTTT. Its translation: CASSLLGGELFF.

The V call is TRBV14, the J call TRBJ2-7; D gene uncertain. The germline V gene has CDR1 SGHDN and CDR2 FVKESK. CDR3 length equals 16 residues. The V gene lost 0 bases and the J gene lost 1 base, with 13 bases spanning the gap. CDR3 protein: CASSQDSLGWSYEQYF. CDR3 nucleotides: TGTGCCAGCAGCCAAGACTCGCTGGGCTGGTCCTACGAGCAGTACTTC.

CDR3 loop: CASSERAGADTQYF. CDR3 DNA sequence: TGTGCCAGCAGTGAACGGGCGGGGGCAGATACGCAGTATTTT. This rearrangement joins TRBV2 to TRBJ2-3; 7 nucleotides agree with TRBD2. CDR1 and CDR2 from the germline V gene are SNHLY and FYNNEI. Trimming at V came to 2 bases and at J to 4 bases, leaving 3 bases not matched to a gene. The length of the CDR3 is 14 residues.

The rearrangement uses TRBV18 and TRBJ1-5, with unresolved D. The CDR3 runs to 15 residues. Trimming stripped 3 bases from V and 4 bases from J, with 13 bases between. Germline values: CDR1 KGHSH, CDR2 LQKENI. CDR3 sequence: CASSPGTGRNQPQHF. Written as DNA, the CDR3 is TGTGCCAGCTCACCCGGTACGGGTCGGAATCAGCCCCAGCATTTT.

V and J are TRBV9 and TRBJ1-1; no clear D. V lost 3 bases and J 0 bases, leaving 15 bases between the germline ends. The CDR3 sequence is 16 residues long. In germline, CDR1 is SGDLS, CDR2 YYNGEE. The CDR3 sequence is CASSASTPGVNTEAFF. CDR3 bases: TGTGCCAGCAGCGCTAGTACTCCTGGGGTGAACACTGAAGCTTTCTTT.

This sequence joins TRBV7-2 and TRBJ1-1; D unclear. This CDR3 has 13 amino acids. Germline lookup yields CDR1 SGHTA and CDR2 FQGNSA. V gave up 7 bases and J gave up 2 bases, with 11 bases separating them. This CDR3 is CASTLWGNTEAFF. The CDR3 coding sequence is TGTGCCAGCACCCTTTGGGGTAACACTGAAGCTTTCTTT. Based on the CDR3 plus reference TRBV7-2 and TRBJ1-1, the full variable domain is GAGVSQSPSNKVTEKGKDVELRCDPISGHTALYWYRQSLGQGLEFLIYFQGNSAPDKSGLPSDRFSAERTGGSVSTLTIQRTQQEDSAVYLCASTLWGNTEAFFGQGTRLTVV.

This clone was seen a single time. The rearrangement uses TRBV18 and TRBJ2-3, with 8 bases matching TRBD1. Unmatched junction bases numbered 20, after V lost 4 bases and J lost 2 bases. Germline V gene data show CDR1 as KGHSH and CDR2 as LQKENI. The CDR3 totals 20 residues. CDR3 in amino acids: CASSLSGTGPTLSNTDTQYF. The CDR3 coding sequence is TGTGCCAGCTCACTCTCCGGGACAGGCCCGACACTATCGAACACAGATACGCAGTATTTT.

The chain links TRBV2 to TRBJ2-3; tentatively, D is TRBD2 (7 bases). Looked up from germline, CDR1 is SNHLY and CDR2 is FYNNEI. This CDR3 comprises 14 residues. V lost 7 bases and J 4 bases, leaving 15 bases between the germline ends. The CDR3 reads CASTKGGGSDTQYF. As DNA, the CDR3 is TGTGCCAGCACGAAGGGGGGGGGCTCAGATACGCAGTATTTT.

In nucleotides, the CDR3 is TGTGCCACCAGCCCGCCTCCTTCCGTTTCCCGGGAGGGCCAAAATGAGCAGTTCTTC. Amino acid sequence: CATSPPPSVSREGQNEQFF. The V gene is TRBV15, the J gene TRBJ2-1, with 8 bases identical to TRBD2. The CDR3 spans 19 residues. Germline loops: CDR1 LNHNV, CDR2 YYDKDF (reference sequence). Trimming took 5 bases from V and 7 from J; bases not matched to a gene: 22.

In its sample, this clone was seen a few times. This chain uses TRBV7-3 with TRBJ2-3, with 11 bases matching TRBD1. The junction had 6 bases not matched to a gene; V was cut back by 5 bases and J by 5 bases. The CDR3 runs to 15 residues. Germline assignment: CDR1 SGHTA and CDR2 FQGTGA. The CDR3 loop reads CASSQGTGGRDTQYF. The DNA of the CDR3 is TGTGCCAGCAGCCAGGGGACAGGGGGTAGAGATACGCAGTATTTT.

The rearrangement joins TRBV6-1 to TRBJ1-1, with 9 bases lining up with TRBD1. V lost 7 bases, J lost 2 bases, and 8 bases stayed unmatched. The CDR3 contains 15 residues. Germline V lookup: CDR1 MNHNS, CDR2 SASEGT. This CDR3 is CASIHTGGLNTEAFF. The CDR3 DNA reads TGTGCCAGCATACACACAGGGGGCCTCAACACTGAAGCTTTCTTT.

The chain has TRBV28 and TRBJ1-3, with D unclear. V was cut by 6 bases and J by 4 bases, with 13 bases left in between. Germline lookup yields CDR1 MDHEN and CDR2 SYDVKM. This CDR3 is built from 14 residues. CDR3 DNA: TGTGCCAGCAGCTCTCAAAGTGGGGGAAACACCATATATTTT. It specifies CASSSQSGGNTIYF.

The chain's CDR3 is CAWSKWGDLDTEAFF. CDR3 bases: TGTGCCTGGAGTAAGTGGGGGGACTTGGACACTGAAGCTTTCTTT. This chain links TRBV30 with TRBJ1-1; D possibly corresponds to TRBD1 (5 bases). Per germline, CDR1 GTSNPN and CDR2 SVGIG (reference sequence). V was clipped by 2 bases and J by 3 bases, with 16 bases between them. CDR3 length: 15 residues. Full variable domain (missing parts from reference TRBV30 and TRBJ1-1): SQTIHQWPATLVQPVGSPLSLECTVEGTSNPNLYWYRQAAGRGLQLLFYSVGIGQISSEVPQNLSASRPQDRQFILSSKKLLLSDSGFYLCAWSKWGDLDTEAFFGQGTRLTVV.

The chain carries TRBV4-2 and TRBJ2-2; 14 nucleotides agree with TRBD2. This CDR3 has 20 amino acids. The V segment lost 2 bases and the J segment 0 bases; nucleotides outside the gene matches: 8. Germline V gene sequence: CDR1 LGHNA, CDR2 YNFKEQ. Written as DNA, the CDR3 is TGTGCCAGCAGCCAATTCCCCGGACTAGCGGGAGGCGCGAACACCGGGGAGCTGTTTTTT. It codes for CASSQFPGLAGGANTGELFF.

V usage is TRBV27 and J usage is TRBJ2-2; D may correspond to TRBD1 or TRBD2 (6 bases each). V lost 4 bases and J lost 4, with 13 bases in between. The germline V gene has CDR1 MNHEY and CDR2 SMNVEV (reference sequence). The CDR3 sequence is 15 residues long. CDR3 nucleotide sequence: TGTGCCAGCAGTTCTTGGGGGGCTTCCACCGGGGAGCTGTTTTTT. It translates to CASSSWGASTGELFF.

This clone was observed a single time. The genes are TRBV2 and TRBJ2-3; 10 nucleotides agree with TRBD2. CDR3 length equals 14 residues. The V gene end was trimmed by 10 bases and the J gene end by 4 bases; junction bases not matched to a gene: 8. Germline lookup yields CDR1 SNHLY and CDR2 FYNNEI. This CDR3 reads CAIKSGGAADTQYF. In DNA form, the CDR3 reads TGTGCCATCAAGAGCGGGGGGGCCGCAGATACGCAGTATTTT.

The chain links TRBV30 to TRBJ1-1; D may be TRBD1 (6 bases). Germline loops: CDR1 GTSNPN, CDR2 SVGIG (reference sequence). V was trimmed by 2 bases and J by 9 bases, leaving 13 bases between them. CDR3 size: 12 residues. The CDR3 loop reads CAWSNTGTQAFF. CDR3 nucleotide sequence: TGTGCCTGGAGTAATACAGGGACTCAAGCTTTCTTT. The variable domain in full, completed from reference TRBV30 and TRBJ1-1, reads SQTIHQWPATLVQPVGSPLSLECTVEGTSNPNLYWYRQAAGRGLQLLFYSVGIGQISSEVPQNLSASRPQDRQFILSSKKLLLSDSGFYLCAWSNTGTQAFFGQGTRLTVV.

The gene calls are TRBV2 and TRBJ1-3; D not resolved. CDR3 length equals 13 residues. Deletions cut 8 bases from V and 1 base from J, with 9 bases between. Germline assignment: CDR1 SNHLY and CDR2 FYNNEI. The CDR3 DNA sequence: TGTGCCAGCCGGGAGAGGTCTGGAAACACCATATATTTT. Encoded protein: CASRERSGNTIYF.

This chain uses TRBV4-1 with TRBJ1-3; D is possibly TRBD1 (5 bases). CDR1 is MGHRA, CDR2 YSYEKL, per germline. CDR3 length: 19 amino acids. Trimming shortened V by 1 base and J by 4 bases, and 23 bases separated the two germline ends. CDR3 sequence (DNA): TGCGCCAGCAGCCAAGCGACAGATACGGTGGGGGTAGGGGGAAACACCATATATTTT. Translated: CASSQATDTVGVGGNTIYF.

The chain couples TRBV7-2 to TRBJ2-5; 13 nucleotides match TRBD2. With 1 base clipped from V and 6 bases from J, the junction kept 5 bases outside the gene matches. In germline, CDR1 is SGHTA, CDR2 FQGNSA. CDR3 length: 16 residues. CDR3 loop: CASSLGTSGGSKTQYF. CDR3 nucleotides: TGTGCCAGCAGCTTAGGGACTAGCGGGGGTTCGAAGACCCAGTACTTC. Together with reference TRBV7-2 and TRBJ2-5, the CDR3 gives the full variable domain: GAGVSQSPSNKVTEKGKDVELRCDPISGHTALYWYRQSLGQGLEFLIYFQGNSAPDKSGLPSDRFSAERTGGSVSTLTIQRTQQEDSAVYLCASSLGTSGGSKTQYFGPGTRLLVL.

The chain has TRBV5-4 and TRBJ2-7, with D perhaps TRBD1 or TRBD2 (5 bases each). Germline values: CDR1 SGHNT, CDR2 YYREEE (reference sequence). The CDR3 consists of 15 residues. Trimming took off 4 bases at V and 4 bases at J, with 18 bases between the two ends. CDR3 in amino acids: CASSPGRAVGYEQYF. The CDR3 region has the DNA TGTGCCAGCAGCCCGGGGCGCGCCGTCGGGTACGAGCAGTACTTC.

J is TRBJ1-1 and V is TRBV6-4; 8 bases agree with TRBD1. The CDR3 is 14 residues long. Germline assignment: CDR1 MRHNA and CDR2 SNTAGT. V was clipped by 6 bases and J by 7 bases; unmatched bases: 10. CDR3 protein: CASSALGQGSEAFF. The CDR3 nucleotides are TGTGCCAGCAGCGCCCTAGGACAGGGTAGTGAAGCTTTCTTT.

This rearrangement joins TRBV5-1 to TRBJ2-7, with TRBD1 identical over 8 bases. This CDR3 is built from 14 residues. The V segment lost 5 bases and the J segment 2 bases; nucleotides outside the gene matches: 6. CDR1 and CDR2 (germline): SGHRS, YFSETQ. DNA of the CDR3: TGCGCCAGCAGATCCGGGACAGGAACCTACGAGCAGTACTTC. Amino acid sequence: CASRSGTGTYEQYF.

The genes are TRBV6-5 and TRBJ1-6; D unclear. CDR1 and CDR2 (germline): MNHEY, SVGAGI. This CDR3 is built from 12 residues. V lost 6 bases to trimming and J lost 6 bases, with 6 bases between them. The CDR3, as DNA: TGTGCCAGCAGGAGGCCTAATTCACCCCTCCACTTT. Protein sequence: CASRRPNSPLHF.